Described below is a single T cell receptor beta chain sequence and its context. This specimen comes from a study of blood T cell repertoires in COVID-19. Recruited during active infection, patients (from Seattle) were subsequently followed longitudinally. Sequencing used immunoSEQ multiplex PCR; TCRdb keeps in-frame clones, though not all of them. This table holds roughly 320,000 clones, approximately 90% found once. The sequence derives from a woman aged 45 to 65 with COVID-19, enrolled during active disease. The material sequenced was peripheral blood.

The CDR3 DNA sequence: TGTGCCAGTAGTATCTATGTTTATAGCAATCAGCCCCAGCATTTT. It translates to CASSIYVYSNQPQHF. The chain couples TRBV19 to TRBJ1-5; no reliable D call. Germline assignment: CDR1 LNHDA and CDR2 SQIVND (reference sequence). V was trimmed by 3 bases and J by 0 bases, leaving 9 bases between them. The CDR3 has 15 residues.